The T cell receptor (beta chain) under discussion was sequenced for a study of EBV T-cell therapy then PD-1 blockade in nasopharyngeal carcinoma. On this clone itself: What it recognizes is unknown.

Treatment defined: AdE1-LMPpoly-expanded autologous EBV-specific T-cell therapy followed by anti-PD-1 nivolumab. Produced via immunoSEQ multiplex PCR; TCRdb's table is partial and in-frame only. The repertoire holds about 23,000 clones, with 84% as singletons. Deletions cut 2 bases from V and 2 bases from J, with 10 bases between. Germline V gene lookup returns CDR1 ENHRY and CDR2 SYGVKD. The CDR3 runs 14 residues. This chain joins TRBV10-3 and TRBJ2-7, with D possibly being TRBD1 (6 bases). The TCR was taken from a man aged 35-49 years with nasopharyngeal carcinoma. This material consisted of CD8+ T cells from blood, taken around day 60 from a patient whose treatment included autologous EBV-specific T cells and nivolumab. CDR3 amino acids: CAISEPDSPYEQYF. The CDR3 bases are TGTGCCATCAGTGAGCCGGACAGTCCCTACGAGCAGTACTTC.